These 10 T cell receptor beta chains originate from one sample sequenced in a study of blood T cells in healthy people across ages. A second PCR, run for about 7 to 11 cycles, used a sample-barcoded 5' primer plus a J-beta primer mix. TCRdb re-called the 5' RACE reads with MiXCR, one entry per CDR3 protein. The profile shows about a million distinct CDR3 sequences, roughly 51% of them singletons. Material for sequencing was blood. These receptors originate from a woman aged 55-70 years in good health.

Only a few counts were recorded for this clonotype. The chain carries TRBV20-1 and TRBJ2-1; perhaps D is TRBD1 or TRBD2 (6 bases each). CDR1 and CDR2 from the germline V gene are DFQATT and SNEGSKA (reference sequence). The germline V and J ends were trimmed by 7 bases and 3 bases, with 16 bases remaining between them. The CDR3 is made up of 14 amino acids. CDR3 loop: CSGDGGTIYNEQFF. CDR3 bases: TGCAGTGGAGATGGCGGGACAATCTACAATGAGCAGTTCTTC.

The chain has TRBV5-1 and TRBJ2-3; D not certain. Germline CDR1 is SGHRS and CDR2 is YFSETQ. Trimming removed 0 bases from V and 6 bases from J, with 11 bases in between. The CDR3 runs to 14 residues. The CDR3 DNA is TGCGCCAGCAGCTTGGGTTCCAGGTGGGATACGCAGTATTTT. Protein: CASSLGSRWDTQYF.

This chain joins TRBV7-9 and TRBJ1-2; unclear D gene. Germline CDR1 and CDR2: SEHNR and FQNEAQ (reference sequence). CDR3 length: 15 residues. The V gene lost 5 bases and the J gene lost 5 bases, with 18 bases spanning the gap. The CDR3 nucleotides read TGTGCCAGCAGCCCTTCTGACACGGATCATTATGGCTACACCTTC. Amino acid sequence: CASSPSDTDHYGYTF. Full variable domain (remainder filled in from reference TRBV7-9 and TRBJ1-2): DTGVSQNPRHKITKRGQNVTFRCDPISEHNRLYWYRQTLGQGPEFLTYFQNEAQLEKSRLLSDRFSAERPKGSFSTLEIQRTEQGDSAMYLCASSPSDTDHYGYTFGSGTRLTVV.

The chain combines TRBV20-1 with TRBJ2-7, with 11 bases that match TRBD2. This CDR3 spans 14 amino acids. Per germline, CDR1 DFQATT and CDR2 SNEGSKA (reference sequence). Unmatched junction bases numbered 7, after V lost 6 bases and J lost 3 bases. The CDR3 DNA reads as TGCAGTGCCCGACTAGCGGGGTTTTTCTACGAGCAGTACTTC. This sequence encodes CSARLAGFFYEQYF.

This chain joins TRBV15 and TRBJ2-1, with 7 bases that match TRBD1. Germline V gene sequence: CDR1 LNHNV, CDR2 YYDKDF (reference sequence). The CDR3 length is 15 residues. J was trimmed by 9 bases and V by 2 bases; bases with no gene match: 10. The CDR3 reads CATSRLSQGSGEQFF. The CDR3 coding sequence is TGTGCCACCAGCAGACTGTCACAGGGGTCTGGTGAGCAGTTCTTC.

This clonotype has a single count. The chain combines TRBV5-1 with TRBJ2-7; 9 nucleotides match TRBD1. This CDR3 is built from 17 residues. From germline, CDR1 is SGHRS and CDR2 YFSETQ. Trimming at V came to 4 bases and at J to 3 bases, leaving 14 bases not matched to a gene. For the CDR3, the DNA is TGCGCCAGCAGCCCCCCCCGGACAGGGGATTTGTTCTACGAGCAGTACTTC. This translates into CASSPPRTGDLFYEQYF.

The chain has TRBV4-2 and TRBJ1-4; D unclear. The length of the CDR3 is 18 residues. Trimming took off 2 bases at V and 1 base at J, with 17 bases between the two ends. The V gene's germline CDR1 is LGHNA and CDR2 YNFKEQ. DNA for the CDR3: TGTGCCAGCAGCCAACATAGGCCGCGGAGAGTAACTAATGAAAAACTGTTTTTT. Residues: CASSQHRPRRVTNEKLFF.

The genes are TRBV29-1 and TRBJ1-1; D is perhaps TRBD1 (5 bases). The CDR3 spans 13 residues. V was cut by 4 bases and J by 5 bases, with 14 bases left in between. Germline lookup yields CDR1 SQVTM and CDR2 ANQGSEA. In nucleotides, the CDR3 is TGCAGCGTTGTGGGGGGATTAGGTACTGAAGCTTTCTTT. Translation: CSVVGGLGTEAFF. The full variable domain, its missing parts supplied by reference TRBV29-1 and TRBJ1-1, is SAVISQKPSRDICQRGTSLTIQCQVDSQVTMMFWYRQQPGQSLTLIATANQGSEATYESGFVIDKFPISRPNLTFSTLTVSNMSPEDSSIYLCSVVGGLGTEAFFGQGTRLTVV.

The J gene is TRBJ2-7, the V gene TRBV7-7; no reliable D call. The length of the CDR3 is 14 residues. Germline CDR1 and CDR2: SSHAT and FNYEAQ (reference sequence). V was trimmed by 5 bases and J by 6 bases, leaving 17 bases between them. The CDR3 nucleotides read TGTGCCAGCAGCGTATCACCATCGGCTGGCGAGCAGTACTTC. Its translation is CASSVSPSAGEQYF. The entire variable domain, with the rest obtained from reference TRBV7-7 and TRBJ2-7, is as follows: GAGVSQSPRYKVTKRGQDVTLRCDPISSHATLYWYQQALGQGPEFLTYFNYEAQPDKSGLPSDRFSAERPEGSISTLTIQRTEQRDSAMYRCASSVSPSAGEQYFGPGTRLTVT.

CDR3 amino acids: CASRRRDRGANEQYF. CDR3 sequence (DNA): TGTGCCAGCAGAAGGAGAGACAGGGGGGCAAATGAGCAGTACTTC. V usage is TRBV5-6 and J usage is TRBJ2-7; 9 bases are shared with TRBD1. Trimming took 5 bases from V and 7 from J; bases not matched to a gene: 13. From germline, CDR1 is SGHDT and CDR2 YYEEEE. The CDR3 is made up of 15 amino acids. Drawing the rest from reference TRBV5-6 and TRBJ2-7, the complete variable domain is DAGVTQSPTHLIKTRGQQVTLRCSPKSGHDTVSWYQQALGQGPQFIFQYYEEEERQRGNFPDRFSGHQFPNYSSELNVNALLLGDSALYLCASRRRDRGANEQYFGPGTRLTVT.